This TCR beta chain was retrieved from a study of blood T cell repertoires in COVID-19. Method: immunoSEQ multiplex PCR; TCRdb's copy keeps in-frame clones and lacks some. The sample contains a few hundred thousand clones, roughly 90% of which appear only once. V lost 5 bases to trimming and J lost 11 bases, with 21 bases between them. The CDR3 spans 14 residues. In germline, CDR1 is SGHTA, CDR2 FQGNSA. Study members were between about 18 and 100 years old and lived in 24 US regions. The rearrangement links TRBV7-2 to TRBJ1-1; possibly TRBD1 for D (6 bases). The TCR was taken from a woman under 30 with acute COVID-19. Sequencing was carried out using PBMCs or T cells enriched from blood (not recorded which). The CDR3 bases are TGTGCCAGCAGCGCAGAATCCTGGGGGGGCAGGGCTTTCTTT. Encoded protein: CASSAESWGGRAFF. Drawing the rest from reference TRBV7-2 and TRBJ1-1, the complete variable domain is GAGVSQSPSNKVTEKGKDVELRCDPISGHTALYWYRQSLGQGLEFLIYFQGNSAPDKSGLPSDRFSAERTGGSVSTLTIQRTQQEDSAVYLCASSAESWGGRAFFGQGTRLTVV.